A selection of T cell receptor beta chains follows, all from one sample in a study of T cell changes during pregnancy in multiple sclerosis. Generated by immunoSEQ multiplex PCR, the TCRdb table keeps only in-frame clones and is missing some. The table has around 75,000 clones, 80% to 90% seen once. This specimen was peripheral blood, taken in the first trimester of pregnancy. These receptor sequences come from a female donor in good health, enrolled as a control in a pregnancy study. CDR3s leave out the opening cysteine and the closing phenylalanine or tryptophan. Fields, in order: CDR3 protein, D gene, V gene. The D gene is left open where the match is weak.

ASSLAGLGIYEQY NA TRBV5-4
ASSLARGPNYGYT NA TRBV11-1
ASSPQGMFYNSPLH NA TRBV5-1
ASSSYEMNTEAF NA TRBV5-1
ASSLGAGYT NA TRBV5-6
ASPLLVLGGRWGLEEPQH TRBD1 TRBV23-1
ASSPRLARVDEQF NA TRBV7-9
ASTDWGGTEAF NA TRBV2
ASSQDSSYEQY NA TRBV4-3
ASSQVGAADTQY NA TRBV4-1
ASSYLVAPPV NA TRBV6-6
ASSLDGGYT NA TRBV7-2
ASSTGDISYNSPLH NA TRBV5-1
ASSSTDLKQF NA TRBV5-5
ASSNLAGLSNYGYT NA TRBV28
ASSLSGLAGRRNEQF TRBD2 TRBV28
ASSLEEGSYEQY NA TRBV7-6
ASSLVGTGLYGYT TRBD1 TRBV5-1
ASSLVRGANTEAF NA TRBV7-2
ASSVGTGSGANVLT TRBD1 TRBV6-4
ASSEPGTGKGDYEQY TRBD1 TRBV7-9
ASSEARRGNTEAF NA TRBV6-1
ASSDRSGGLAEQY TRBD2 TRBV7-9
ASSQDWGKSGSGNTIY NA TRBV4-3
ASSVSVGGSGNEQY TRBD2 TRBV9
ASSLSTQGDTQY NA TRBV18
ASSPSGGSNTGELF TRBD2 TRBV18
ASSGQGDQPQH NA TRBV21-1
ASSPRRGGHETQY TRBD2 TRBV27
ASRKTGNSNQPQH NA TRBV6-5
ASSYAPRTGDYGYT TRBD1 TRBV6-6
ASSPGDYEQY NA TRBV13
ASSQEGQIREKLF TRBD1 TRBV4-3
ASSVDRVEGYT NA TRBV9
ASSYSNREKLF NA TRBV6-5
ASSESLEGSDNEQF NA TRBV6-1
ASSSDRAWTGNTEAF TRBD1 TRBV5-8
ASSLGLARI TRBD2 TRBV28
ASSPWTSGEEEQF TRBD2 TRBV11-2
ASSSRDRAYNEQF TRBD1 TRBV5-6
ASSLDRGVGVNTEAF TRBD1 TRBV5-1
ASSLGPRSNQPQH NA TRBV5-6
ASSLVGRNTEAF NA TRBV7-8
ATRDRVTTSNQPQH TRBD1 TRBV27
ASSLPLTGQGREKLF TRBD1 TRBV5-5
ASSEGAESTEAF NA TRBV6-1
ASSPRAGGIRNEQF TRBD2 TRBV7-7
ASSETSGAYNEQF TRBD2 TRBV2